The 29 T cell receptor beta chains below all came from one sample that was sequenced in a study of metastatic and nonmetastatic thyroid tumors. MiXCR was used by TCRdb to re-call the PCR reads. Here the sample spans about 92,000 clones, 15% being singletons. Patients were all untreated before their thyroid surgery. The specimen was blood. Receptors originate from a female donor with papillary thyroid cancer or a benign thyroid nodule (not recorded which). Some clones in this sample may be carry-over from other donors' samples.

In this sample, this clone turned up many times. V usage is TRBV10-3 and J usage is TRBJ1-1, with 12 bases identical to TRBD1. The CDR3 covers 16 residues. Trimming cost V 0 bases and J 5 bases; bases outside gene matches: 4. CDR1 ENHRY and CDR2 SYGVKD come from the germline V gene. The CDR3 loop reads CAISESTGQGATEAFF. DNA of the CDR3: TGTGCCATCAGTGAGTCGACGGGACAGGGGGCAACTGAAGCTTTCTTT.

This clone has a count of ten or more. The chain employs TRBV6-1 and TRBJ2-3; D could derive from TRBD1 or TRBD2 (6 bases each). The CDR3 sequence is 15 residues long. V lost 7 bases and J lost 1, with 15 bases in between. CDR1 and CDR2 from the germline V gene are MNHNS and SASEGT. This CDR3 reads CASIPGGGGTDTQYF. The CDR3 coding sequence is TGTGCCAGCATCCCCGGGGGCGGTGGCACAGATACGCAGTATTTT.

The chain couples TRBV7-9 to TRBJ2-2; D unclear. Trimming removed 0 bases at V and 5 bases at J, with 4 bases between. Germline V gene lookup returns CDR1 SEHNR and CDR2 FQNEAQ (reference sequence). There are 13 residues in the CDR3. This CDR3 reads CASSLASTGELFF. CDR3 DNA: TGTGCCAGCAGCTTAGCCTCAACCGGGGAGCTGTTTTTT.

In this sample, this clone turned up a few times. A much larger clone sits a single nucleotide away, making a read error possible. The rearrangement uses TRBV11-2 and TRBJ2-2; D perhaps matches TRBD2 (5 bases). Germline CDR1 and CDR2: SGHAT and FQNNGV. The V end was cut by 4 bases, the J end by 7 bases, with 22 bases between. CDR3 size: 17 residues. CDR3 sequence reads: CASSSITVLVNGGELFF. CDR3 coding DNA: TGTGCCAGCAGCTCGATTACGGTACTAGTAAATGGCGGGGAGCTGTTTTTT.

The chain couples TRBV6-1 to TRBJ1-1; no clear D gene. Germline CDR1 reads MNHNS; CDR2 reads SASEGT. CDR3 size: 13 residues. The V end lost 8 bases, the J end lost 5 bases, and 15 bases lay between the germline ends. CDR3 in amino acids: CASVLFPVTEAFF. Here the CDR3 DNA reads TGTGCCAGCGTCCTTTTTCCCGTGACTGAAGCTTTCTTT.

In the case of this clone: One junction end disagrees with the germline gene, perhaps due to a read error. The chain combines TRBV11-3 with TRBJ2-1; no clear D. From germline, CDR1 is SGHNT and CDR2 YENEEA. The CDR3 sequence is 19 residues long. The CDR3 DNA is TGTGCCAGCAGCTTAGTTGGACGGATCCCCAACAGCTCCTACGATGAGCAGTTCTTC. Its translation: CASSLVGRIPNSSYDEQFF.

This clone was seen only a few times. The chain carries TRBV6-1 and TRBJ1-1; D might be TRBD1 (5 bases). The V gene lost 5 bases and the J gene lost 10 bases, with 26 bases spanning the gap. In germline, CDR1 is MNHNS, CDR2 SASEGT. The CDR3 is 16 amino acids. The CDR3 spells CASSTGRSLLFGGAFF. Written as DNA, the CDR3 is TGTGCCAGCAGTACGGGACGATCCCTCCTATTCGGAGGAGCTTTCTTT.

This clone was detected ten times or more. CDR3 nucleotides: TGTGCCAGCAGCTTATTGAACACCATATATTTT. Protein sequence: CASSLLNTIYF. The rearrangement uses TRBV7-2 and TRBJ1-3, with no clear D. The CDR3 extends over 11 amino acids. CDR1 and CDR2 from the germline V gene are SGHTA and FQGNSA. V was pared by 2 bases and J by 7 bases, with 3 bases between. The whole variable domain, remainder taken from reference TRBV7-2 and TRBJ1-3, is GAGVSQSPSNKVTEKGKDVELRCDPISGHTALYWYRQSLGQGLEFLIYFQGNSAPDKSGLPSDRFSAERTGGSVSTLTIQRTQQEDSAVYLCASSLLNTIYFGEGSWLTVV.

The CDR3 protein is CASSYFAEGGDGYTF. The CDR3 nucleotides are TGTGCCAGCAGTTACTTTGCCGAGGGCGGAGATGGCTACACCTTC. This chain uses TRBV6-6 with TRBJ1-2; D unresolved. V was pared by 1 base and J by 6 bases, with 15 bases between. Germline V lookup: CDR1 MNHNY, CDR2 SVGAGI (reference sequence). The CDR3 length is 15 residues.

This sequence joins TRBV6-1 and TRBJ2-7; 8 bases are a match to TRBD1. CDR3 length equals 14 residues. Germline V CDR1 and CDR2: MNHNS, SASEGT. Trimming took 7 bases from V and 3 from J; bases not matched to a gene: 8. The CDR3 region is CASIAGTGGYEQYF. For the CDR3, the DNA is TGTGCCAGCATTGCCGGTACAGGGGGCTACGAGCAGTACTTC.

This clone came up many times. The genes are TRBV20-1 and TRBJ2-5; D is unclear. In germline, CDR1 is DFQATT, CDR2 SNEGSKA (reference sequence). This CDR3 has 11 residues. Deletions cut 1 base from V and 4 bases from J, with 4 bases between. Written as DNA, the CDR3 is TGCAGTGCTAGAGTGGGAGAGACCCAGTACTTC. This codes for CSARVGETQYF.

Comment on this clone: Relative to the germline gene, one junction end is altered; a read error may explain this. This chain uses TRBV6-1 with TRBJ2-2; D is possibly TRBD2 (5 bases). There are 12 residues in the CDR3. The germline gives CDR1 MNHNS, CDR2 SASEGT. The CDR3 loop reads CANTANTGELFF. In DNA, the CDR3 is TGTGCCAACACAGCGAACACCGGGGAGCTCTTTTTT.

This clone was picked up many times. V usage is TRBV24-1 and J usage is TRBJ2-1, with 11 bases aligning to TRBD2. This CDR3 region has 17 residues. CDR1 KGHDR and CDR2 SFDVKD come from the germline V gene. V was clipped by 3 bases and J by 8 bases; unmatched bases: 11. The CDR3 DNA reads as TGTGCCACCAGTGATCCCATAGCGGGGGGGGCCAGGGATGAGCAGTTCTTC. It specifies CATSDPIAGGARDEQFF.

Concerning this clone itself: This may arise from a read error, as a much more abundant clone is one base away. The rearrangement links TRBV11-2 to TRBJ1-3; no clear D gene. The V end lost 4 bases, the J end lost 0 bases, and 13 bases lay between the germline ends. CDR1 is SGHAT, CDR2 FQNNGV, per germline. This CDR3 has 16 residues. CDR3 amino acids: CASSSLVRHSGNTIYF. CDR3 in DNA: TGTGCCAGCAGCTCACTCGTTCGACACTCTGGAAACACCATATATTTT.

A remark on this clone: Compared with germline, one end of the junction differs, possibly owing to a read error. This sequence joins TRBV19 and TRBJ1-3, with TRBD1 as a possible D gene (5 bases). CDR3 length equals 16 residues. From germline, CDR1 is LNHDA and CDR2 SQIVND (reference sequence). The CDR3 reads CASSIPTGTGANTIYF. The DNA of the CDR3 is TGTGCCAGTAGTATCCCCACCGGGACTGGAGCAAACACCATATACTTT.

This clone was recorded at least ten times. This rearrangement joins TRBV12-3 or TRBV12-4 to TRBJ1-1; TRBD1 is a possible D gene (5 bases). The V end lost 3 bases, the J end lost 5 bases, and 10 bases lay between the germline ends. The CDR3 has 13 amino acids. CDR3 protein: CASSLDSGTEAFF. The CDR3 DNA sequence: TGTGCCAGCAGTTTGGACTCAGGGACTGAAGCTTTCTTT.

There are many counts of this clone. The chain joins TRBV7-3 to TRBJ2-3; D is tentatively TRBD1 or TRBD2 (6 bases each). The V gene's germline CDR1 is SGHTA and CDR2 FQGTGA. The CDR3 contains 15 residues. With 0 bases removed from V and 3 bases from J, the gap between germline ends came to 10 bases. The CDR3 sequence: CASSLTGGQTDTQYF. The CDR3 DNA reads as TGTGCCAGCAGCTTAACGGGGGGACAAACAGATACGCAGTATTTT.

The CDR3: CASSLRDRPRPGELFF. As DNA, the CDR3 is TGTGCCAGCAGCCTACGGGACAGGCCACGCCCCGGGGAGCTGTTTTTT. The chain links TRBV5-4 to TRBJ2-2, with 8 bases identical to TRBD1. Germline-derived CDR1 and CDR2 are SGHNT and YYREEE (reference sequence). This CDR3 is 16 amino acids long. Trimming took 4 bases from V and 6 from J; bases not matched to a gene: 11.

A note on this clone: A read error may be the cause here, since a much bigger clone is one base away. This specimen includes other DNA sequences encoding the same CDR3. The chain carries TRBV20-1 and TRBJ1-1; D ambiguous. The germline V gene encodes CDR1 DFQATT and CDR2 SNEGSKA (reference sequence). The V and J ends lost 4 bases and 3 bases respectively, with 24 bases between them. The CDR3 spans 17 residues. The CDR3 loop is CSATLSRTRRLDTEAFF. For the CDR3, the DNA is TGCAGTGCTACTTTATCCAGAACCAGGAGGCTAGACACTGAAGCTTTCTTT.

This clone was detected a few times. One base away lies a much larger clone, so this may be a sequencing read error. Different DNA sequences within this sample yield the same CDR3. This chain uses TRBV19 with TRBJ2-1; a possible D gene is TRBD2 (5 bases). CDR3 length: 15 residues. The V end was cut by 6 bases, the J end by 3 bases, with 15 bases between. Germline values: CDR1 LNHDA, CDR2 SQIVND (reference sequence). The CDR3 sequence: CASRVGDRDYNEQFF. The CDR3 DNA reads as TGTGCCAGTAGGGTGGGAGATAGGGACTACAATGAGCAGTTCTTC.

This clone was recorded at least ten times. The chain has TRBV20-1 and TRBJ2-7, with a weak D call TRBD1 (6 bases). V lost 3 bases and J lost 2, with 11 bases in between. CDR1 is DFQATT and CDR2 is SNEGSKA in the germline V gene (reference sequence). The CDR3 is 13 amino acids. As DNA, the CDR3 is TGCAGTGCTAGTGGTGCAGGGGCCTACGAGCAGTACTTC. Its translation: CSASGAGAYEQYF.

Notes on this clone: This could be a read error, since a much larger clone is one nucleotide away. This chain joins TRBV29-1 and TRBJ1-4; D is perhaps TRBD1 (5 bases). Germline-derived CDR1 and CDR2 are SQVTM and ANQGSEA. The V end was cut by 7 bases, the J end by 8 bases, with 14 bases between. The CDR3 consists of 12 residues. The CDR3 nucleotides read TGCAGCGCCGCCCGGGGCAGGGAAAAACTGTTTTTT. This encodes CSAARGREKLFF.

This clone has just a few counts. CDR3 sequence reads: CASNIIGDGSYEQYF. In DNA form, the CDR3 reads TGTGCCAGCAATATAATTGGGGATGGAAGCTACGAGCAGTACTTC. V and J are TRBV6-1 and TRBJ2-7; the D is unclear. This CDR3 comprises 15 residues. Germline loops: CDR1 MNHNS, CDR2 SASEGT. V gave up 7 bases and J gave up 3 bases, with 19 bases separating them.

At least ten counts were recorded for this clone. The chain couples TRBV20-1 to TRBJ1-5; D not resolved. Germline values: CDR1 DFQATT, CDR2 SNEGSKA (reference sequence). The CDR3 spans 14 residues. V was clipped by 6 bases and J by 2 bases, with 14 bases between them. The CDR3: CSADSDGRNQPQHF. CDR3 DNA: TGCAGTGCCGACTCAGACGGGCGCAATCAGCCCCAGCATTTT.

In this sample, this clone turned up many times. The chain has TRBV19 and TRBJ2-1, with 9 bases matching TRBD2. The CDR3 spans 15 residues. Germline loops: CDR1 LNHDA, CDR2 SQIVND (reference sequence). V lost 2 bases, J lost 6 bases, and 5 bases stayed unmatched. This chain's CDR3 is CASSITAGGLNEQFF. CDR3 in DNA: TGTGCCAGTAGTATAACGGCGGGGGGGCTCAATGAGCAGTTCTTC.

The table lists this clone with a few counts. A much larger clone differs from this one at a single base, so this may be a read error. The V and J genes are TRBV2 and TRBJ2-3; tentative D call: TRBD2 (7 bases). This CDR3 is built from 15 residues. The V and J ends lost 7 bases and 3 bases respectively, with 17 bases between them. CDR1 SNHLY and CDR2 FYNNEI come from the germline V gene. CDR3 bases: TGTGCCAGCATAGGTGGCGGGGGCAGTACAGATACGCAGTATTTT. Residues: CASIGGGGSTDTQYF.

This clone was recorded at least ten times. The chain combines TRBV30 with TRBJ1-4; D is unresolved. The CDR3 extends over 15 amino acids. Germline CDR1 is GTSNPN and CDR2 is SVGIG (reference sequence). The V end lost 3 bases, the J end lost 3 bases, and 14 bases lay between the germline ends. The CDR3 DNA is TGTGCCTGGAGGTCGGGGTCCGCACCTAATGAAAAACTGTTTTTT. Translating gives CAWRSGSAPNEKLFF.

This clone was recorded many times. The genes are TRBV20-1 and TRBJ2-2; D is perhaps TRBD1 or TRBD2 (5 bases each). The CDR3 sequence is 14 residues long. V was clipped by 3 bases and J by 0 bases, with 8 bases between them. Looked up from germline, CDR1 is DFQATT and CDR2 is SNEGSKA (reference sequence). CDR3 nucleotide sequence: TGCAGTGCTAGTTGGGGGTCGAACACCGGGGAGCTGTTTTTT. Translation: CSASWGSNTGELFF.

This clone was recorded many times. The CDR3 DNA is TGTGCCAGCAGCTTGAGGACCCTATTTAACTATGGCTACACCTTC. Protein product: CASSLRTLFNYGYTF. This rearrangement joins TRBV5-6 to TRBJ1-2; no reliable D call. This CDR3 has 15 amino acids. The germline V gene has CDR1 SGHDT and CDR2 YYEEEE. V lost 1 base to trimming and J lost 1 base, with 11 bases between them.